Listed below are T cell receptor beta chains from one sample, sequenced in a study of human T cells and chemical hapten exposure. TCRdb analysed the RACE reads with MiXCR anew, one entry per CDR3 protein. The table records about 100,000 distinct CDR3 sequences, roughly 9.6% of them present only once. The sequenced sample was whole blood, obtained in connection with sensitization to the hapten diphenylcyclopropenone (DPC). Receptor source: a woman between 40 and 55 years old with alopecia areata. Some clones in this sample may be carry-over from other donors' samples. CDR3s include the opening cysteine and the closing phenylalanine or tryptophan. The D gene is left open where the match is weak. Expanded clones are given a class, and other clones once, few, many or no size at all.

CDR3nt,CDR3aa,v_gene,j_gene,abundance,d_gene
TGTGCCAGCAACCCTAGCGGGGGACTTAACACCGGGGAGCTGTTTTTT,CASNPSGGLNTGELFF,TRBV2,TRBJ2-2,.,TRBD2
TGTGCCAGCAGGCGAGCGGGAGGCGGTCCCTACGAGCAGTACTTC,CASRRAGGGPYEQYF,TRBV12-3/TRBV12-4,TRBJ2-7,.,TRBD2
TGCGCCAGCAGCTCCATTCAGGGTTCCAGTGAGCAGTTCTTC,CASSSIQGSSEQFF,TRBV5-1,TRBJ2-1,many,.
TGTGCCAGCAGTTACTCGACTGGGCTAGCGGTCCACAATGAGCAGTTCTTC,CASSYSTGLAVHNEQFF,TRBV19,TRBJ2-1,few,TRBD2
TGTGCCAGCAGCTTAGGTCCTAGTGTAAAAGAGACCCAGTACTTC,CASSLGPSVKETQYF,TRBV7-9,TRBJ2-5,many,.
TGCGCCAGCACCTTCCAGGGAGCTTCCTCCTACAATGAGCAGTTCTTC,CASTFQGASSYNEQFF,TRBV5-1,TRBJ2-1,few,.
TGCAGCGTGATGAACACCGGGGAGCTGTTTTTT,CSVMNTGELFF,TRBV29-1,TRBJ2-2,many,.
TGTGCTAGTGGTCCCCGGAGCGGGGGGCTGGACGAGCAGTACTTC,CASGPRSGGLDEQYF,TRBV12-5,TRBJ2-7,.,TRBD2
TGTGCCAGCACCCCGCGGGAGAGCTCTGGAAACACCATATATTTT,CASTPRESSGNTIYF,TRBV9,TRBJ1-3,many,.
TGCAGTGCGGGCGGACAGGGGGCGCTGGAAGCCAAAAACATTCAGTACTTC,CSAGGQGALEAKNIQYF,TRBV20-1,TRBJ2-4,few,TRBD1
TGTGCCAGTAAGCCCGGGACAGGGGGCACGACCGGGGAGCTGTTTTTT,CASKPGTGGTTGELFF,TRBV19,TRBJ2-2,few,TRBD1
TGTGCCAGCAGCCACCGACAGGGCTACGAGCAGTACTTC,CASSHRQGYEQYF,TRBV7-8,TRBJ2-7,many,TRBD1
TGTGCCAGCAGCATACTAGCGGGGCCTTACGAGCAGTACTTC,CASSILAGPYEQYF,TRBV11-2,TRBJ2-7,many,TRBD2